This is a list of T cell receptor beta chains from one sample in a study of cytotoxic CD8 clonotypes in ibrutinib-treated CLL. This table comes from immunoSEQ multiplex PCR, and its TCRdb copy is limited to in-frame clones, with some not included. The data contain 40,000 to 50,000 clones, about 50% of them singletons. Specimen: PBMCs, collected after 24 months of ibrutinib treatment. The receptors here all came from a human donor with chronic lymphocytic leukemia. Both conserved end residues are part of each CDR3. D genes are given only for firm matches. A clone size is listed for some rows: how often the clone was seen (once, few, many), or a class if it is expanded.

>TRBD1|TRBV27|few|TRBJ2-7
CASRRQGPDYEQYF
TGTGCCAGCAGAAGACAGGGGCCGGACTACGAGCAGTACTTC
>NA|TRBV5-1|NA|TRBJ1-2
CASSLAQRYGYTF
TGCGCCAGCAGCTTAGCCCAACGCTATGGCTACACCTTC
>NA|TRBV2|NA|TRBJ1-2
CASSGVPGEGYTF
TGTGCCAGCAGTGGAGTGCCAGGGGAGGGCTACACCTTC
>TRBD1|TRBV5-1|NA|TRBJ2-7
CASSTGTAESVEQYF
TGCGCCAGCAGCACCGGGACAGCGGAGTCGGTGGAGCAGTACTTC
>TRBD1|TRBV19|NA|TRBJ2-1
CASSILGQGQYNEQFF
TGTGCCAGTAGTATACTGGGACAGGGGCAATACAATGAGCAGTTCTTC
>TRBD2|TRBV6-1|NA|TRBJ2-3
CASNLAGGRLDTQYF
TGTGCCAGCAACTTAGCGGGGGGGCGGCTAGATACGCAGTATTTT
>NA|TRBV11-2|NA|TRBJ2-5
CASSLVSGGQTQYF
TGTGCCAGCAGCTTAGTGTCGGGCGGGCAGACCCAGTACTTC
>NA|TRBV5-1|NA|TRBJ2-2
CASKLSRPAGELFF
TGCGCCAGCAAGCTGTCTCGCCCGGCCGGGGAGCTGTTTTTT
>NA|TRBV19|NA|TRBJ2-3
CASSSGVRTDTQYF
TGTGCCAGTAGTAGTGGGGTCCGCACAGATACGCAGTATTTT
>TRBD1|TRBV6-4|NA|TRBJ2-3
CASSDRGTGEDKDTQYF
TGTGCCAGCAGTGACCGGGGGACAGGGGAAGACAAGGATACGCAGTATTTT
>NA|TRBV5-1|few|TRBJ2-7
CASSLFAGLDEQYF
TGCGCCAGCAGCTTGTTCGCAGGCCTCGACGAGCAGTACTTC
>NA|TRBV5-4|once|TRBJ2-7
CASSGGIAQATYEQYF
TGTGCCAGCAGCGGGGGGATCGCACAGGCCACCTACGAGCAGTACTTC
>NA|TRBV4-2|NA|TRBJ1-1
CASSQGGSEAFF
TGTGCCAGCAGCCAAGGGGGCTCTGAAGCTTTCTTT
>TRBD1|TRBV6-5|medium-sized|TRBJ2-7
CASSSTGSLTYEQYF
TGTGCCAGCAGTTCGACAGGGAGCCTTACCTACGAGCAGTACTTC
>NA|TRBV5-1|NA|TRBJ1-3
CASSWGAGDTIYF
TGCGCCAGCAGCTGGGGGGCCGGTGACACCATATATTTT
>NA|TRBV10-3|NA|TRBJ2-6
CAISESGSRRISLSGANVLTF
TGTGCCATCAGTGAGTCGGGCAGCCGGAGAATTTCCCTTTCTGGGGCCAACGTCCTGACTTTC
>TRBD1|TRBV6-7|medium-sized|TRBJ1-5
CASSHPGQSQDQPQHF
TGTGCCAGCAGCCACCCGGGACAGTCCCAGGACCAGCCCCAGCATTTT
>TRBD1|TRBV29-1|NA|TRBJ2-2
CSGGRTGNTGELFF
TGCAGCGGGGGCCGGACAGGAAACACCGGGGAGCTGTTTTTT
>NA|TRBV6-6|NA|TRBJ2-1
CASSPGTSSYNEQFF
TGTGCCAGCAGCCCCGGGACGTCCTCCTACAATGAGCAGTTCTTC
>NA|TRBV27|NA|TRBJ1-5
CASSLNRINQPQHF
TGTGCCAGCAGTTTAAATCGTATCAATCAGCCCCAGCATTTT
>TRBD1|TRBV19|NA|TRBJ1-2
CASRGQGYGYTF
TGTGCCAGTAGGGGACAGGGTTATGGCTACACCTTC
>NA|TRBV5-1|NA|TRBJ2-3
CASSLFGGSTDTQYF
TGCGCCAGCAGCTTGTTTGGGGGGAGCACAGATACGCAGTATTTT
>NA|TRBV19|NA|TRBJ1-5
CASSITGSIQPQHF
TGTGCCAGTAGTATTACGGGGAGTATCCAGCCCCAGCATTTT
>NA|TRBV20-1|few|TRBJ1-3
CSAPLGNTIYF
TGCAGTGCTCCCCTCGGAAACACCATATATTTT
>TRBD2|TRBV5-1|NA|TRBJ2-1
CASSHGTSGGTSNEQFF
TGCGCCAGCAGCCACGGGACTAGCGGGGGCACATCCAATGAGCAGTTCTTC
>TRBD1|TRBV10-3|NA|TRBJ1-2
CAISTTDRGNYGYTF
TGTGCCATCAGTACCACGGACAGGGGAAATTATGGCTACACCTTC
>TRBD1|TRBV5-1|NA|TRBJ1-1
CASSLGQVAATEAFF
TGCGCCAGCAGCTTAGGACAGGTCGCCGCCACTGAAGCTTTCTTT
>TRBD1|TRBV2|few|TRBJ2-1
CASLDRGSYNEQFF
TGTGCCAGCCTAGACAGGGGTTCCTACAATGAGCAGTTCTTC
>TRBD1|TRBV7-9|few|TRBJ2-7
CASRAPRTGGSYEQYF
TGTGCCAGCAGAGCGCCAAGGACAGGGGGCTCCTACGAGCAGTACTTC
>TRBD1|TRBV14|few|TRBJ2-1
CASSQVWGTGADPGEQFF
TGTGCCAGCAGCCAAGTATGGGGGACAGGGGCCGATCCAGGGGAGCAGTTCTTC
>NA|TRBV7-9|NA|TRBJ2-7
CASSFSGTGENEQYF
TGTGCCAGCAGCTTCTCCGGGACTGGAGAAAACGAGCAGTACTTC
>TRBD1|TRBV7-9|NA|TRBJ2-3
CASSRMTGFGGTDTQYF
TGTGCCAGCAGCCGCATGACAGGGTTTGGGGGAACAGATACGCAGTATTTT
>TRBD1|TRBV6-5|NA|TRBJ1-2
CASSEDRVYGYTF
TGTGCCAGCAGTGAAGACAGGGTCTATGGCTACACCTTC
>NA|TRBV20-1|NA|TRBJ1-2
CSATSNYGYTF
TGCAGTGCTACCTCTAACTATGGCTACACCTTC
>NA|TRBV5-4|medium-sized|TRBJ1-6
CASSLGYRYNSPLHF
TGTGCCAGCAGCTTGGGTTACAGGTATAATTCACCCCTCCACTTT